This T cell receptor beta chain came from a study of post-analysis software for immune sequencing data (dated by TCRdb to between 2015 and 2016). Regarding the research as a whole: The recorded disease courses included relapsing-remitting, secondary progressive and progressive-relapsing multiple sclerosis, and some patients had no subtype annotation. The multiple sclerosis patient repertoires were compared with roughly twelve previously published healthy control repertoires from donors aged roughly 6 to 27 years. A subset of samples was prepared in parallel using single-end sample barcoding, then pooled and co-amplified after Illumina adapter ligation. What the work shows at the level of the full study, not this receptor alone: Compared with controls, multiple sclerosis patients had significantly lower normalized Chao1 diversity, a finding suggesting substantial peripheral T-cell clonal expansion. Patients showed significantly higher frequencies than controls for a handful of TRBV segments, among them TRBV5-6, TRBV5-1 and TRBV20-1. Direct clustering with F measure revealed strong co-clustering of samples prepared in the same batch, which led to a batch-effect correction. The control group was slightly older than the multiple sclerosis patient group.

TCR beta repertoires were profiled from peripheral blood of over 10 young patients with multiple sclerosis to demonstrate the VDJtools post-analysis software. The multiple sclerosis patients were children and adolescents ranging in age from roughly 6 to 16 years. The library was generated by PCR. The sequencer was an Illumina HiSeq 2500. Unique molecular identifiers were incorporated into TCR beta cDNA libraries to reduce PCR and sequencing biases. About 500,000 cDNA molecules were obtained for every 1 to 10 million input T cells, so each molecule roughly corresponded to one T cell. Patient libraries were prepared and sequenced with the same protocol used for the earlier healthy control dataset. Samples belonging to the same batch were prepared together, multiplexed and sequenced on a shared HiSeq lane. Per the original workflow: Raw barcoded reads were processed with MIGEC, and single-read molecular identifier groups were discarded before consensus assembly and CDR3 extraction. VDJtools was used for post-analysis of the clonotype tables, with diversity normalized by down-sampling every dataset to the smallest sample size. In repertoire overlap clustering, CDR3 amino acid sequences, but not nucleotide sequences, were matched to correct batch-related cross-sample contamination. The raw public reads went through TCRdb reprocessing: fastp at Q25, MiXCR clone calling, in-frame beta chains kept. Duplicate CDR3 protein sequences are folded into a single record with the most common DNA and genes. The V and J calls, along with clone size, are taken from TCRdb and not from the paper's own processing. The sample table lists about 200,000 distinct CDR3 sequences, approximately 28% of them with a count of one. The top ten clonotypes cover about 3.7% of the sample.

CDR1 and CDR2, looked up from the germline V gene (reference sequence), are MNHNY and SVGAGI. The CDR3 has 17 amino acids, counting the end cysteine and phenylalanine. The entry retains the CDR3 DNA only, 51 bases that are in frame from base 1. Unmatched junction bases come to 8, with V trimmed by 5 bases and J by 1 base. This clonotype was recorded many times. There is no known antigen for this receptor. No much larger clone exists at a distance of one base, and base qualities are not known. The chain is made from TRBV6-6 and TRBJ1-5, with 10 middle bases fitting TRBD1. The clonotype was recovered from a girl between 2 and 17 years old with multiple sclerosis. The specimen sequenced was blood. The sequence in DNA is TGTGCCAGCAGTCGCTCGGGACAGGGGTTCAGCAATCAGCCCCAGCATTTT. This translates into CASSRSGQGFSNQPQHF.